This TCR beta chain was identified in a study of cytomegalovirus exposure and HLA in healthy donors. The CDR3 spans 14 residues. The V and J ends lost 5 bases and 4 bases, in that order; junction bases with no gene match: 6. Per the germline V gene, CDR1 is SEHNR and CDR2 is FQNEAQ (reference sequence). Study results and limitations: A later look showed TCR association rates differing by HLA locus, highest for DRB1 and lowest for HLA-C. In vitro experiments confirmed that three CMV-associated chains were specific for CMV antigens.

PCR used 60 Vbeta primers and 13 Jbeta primers. Libraries were prepared by immunoSEQ multiplex PCR; TCRdb keeps only in-frame clonotypes and omits some of them. The table shows 150,000 or so clones, with roughly 79% occurring only once. In the case of this clone: The antigen remains unidentified.

The receptor was derived from a woman under 30 in good health and CMV-seropositive. The chain carries TRBV7-9 and TRBJ1-1; 8 bases align to TRBD1. Specimen: PBMCs. CDR3 bases: TGTGCCAGCAGCCCAGGACAGGGCGTCACTGAAGCTTTCTTT. Its protein is CASSPGQGVTEAFF.